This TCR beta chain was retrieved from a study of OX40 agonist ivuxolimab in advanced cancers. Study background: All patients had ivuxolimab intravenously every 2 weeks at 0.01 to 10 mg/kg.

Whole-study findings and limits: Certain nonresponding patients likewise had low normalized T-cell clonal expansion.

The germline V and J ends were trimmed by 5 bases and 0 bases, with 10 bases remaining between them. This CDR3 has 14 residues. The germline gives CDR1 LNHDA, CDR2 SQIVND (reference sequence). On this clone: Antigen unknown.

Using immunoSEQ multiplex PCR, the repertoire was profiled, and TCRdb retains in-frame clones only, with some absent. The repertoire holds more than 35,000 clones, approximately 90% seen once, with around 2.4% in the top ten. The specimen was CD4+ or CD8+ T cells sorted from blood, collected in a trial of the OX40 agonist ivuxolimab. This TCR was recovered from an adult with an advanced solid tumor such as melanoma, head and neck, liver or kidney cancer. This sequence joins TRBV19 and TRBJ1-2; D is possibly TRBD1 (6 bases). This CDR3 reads CASSRDNSNYGYTF. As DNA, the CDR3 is TGTGCCAGTAGTCGGGACAACTCTAACTATGGCTACACCTTC.